This TCR beta chain was obtained from a study of Graves' ophthalmopathy and Graves' hyperthyroidism. Study outcomes and limitations: Among expanded thyroid clonotypes above 0.001 frequency, most also occurred in blood.

This clonotype was seen at least ten times. The antigen is unknown. Deletions cut 4 bases from V and 8 bases from J, with 11 bases between. Looked up from germline, CDR1 is LGHDT and CDR2 is YNNKEL (reference sequence). There are 12 residues in the CDR3. RNA transcripts provided the template for amplifying TCR beta CDR3 regions. The first-round RT-PCR employed HTBI primers together with the Qiagen OneStep RT-PCR kit. A multiplex PCR was then performed as the second round. One entry per CDR3 protein, called by TCRdb with MiXCR from the multiplex PCR reads. In the table there are approximately 210,000 distinct CDR3 sequences, under 30% of which are singletons. Orbital computed tomography, thyroid ultrasound, TRAb, serum thyroxine and clinical symptoms formed the basis of diagnosis.

The specimen sequenced was peripheral blood. This clonotype was obtained from a man aged 50-60 years with Graves' ophthalmopathy. The V gene is TRBV3-1, the J gene TRBJ1-1, with D possibly TRBD1 on 6 matching bases. The chain's CDR3 is CASSRVTGEAFF. CDR3 nucleotide sequence: TGTGCCAGCAGCCGCGTGACAGGAGAAGCTTTCTTT.